The 21 T cell receptor beta chains reported below all come from one sample, sequenced in a study of technical replicates of blood from a few donors. The assay was immunoSEQ multiplex PCR, and TCRdb's table has in-frame clones only and misses some. Seen here are 70,000 to 90,000 clones, 90% to 95% observed once, and the top ten hold 0.3% to 0.5%. Sequencing was performed on T cells isolated from PBMCs. The source of these receptors is a human donor in good health.

This rearrangement joins TRBV6-6 to TRBJ2-7, with 7 bases lining up with TRBD2. This CDR3 comprises 11 residues. Germline V gene lookup returns CDR1 MNHNY and CDR2 SVGAGI (reference sequence). Trimming took 7 bases from V and 7 from J; bases not matched to a gene: 4. The CDR3 nucleotides are TGTGCCAGCACCTTGGGGGGGGAGCAGTACTTC. Translation: CASTLGGEQYF.

Only a few counts were recorded for this clone. This rearrangement joins TRBV27 to TRBJ2-7; D ambiguous. The CDR3 runs to 11 residues. Germline CDR1 and CDR2: MNHEY and SMNVEV (reference sequence). V was cut by 4 bases and J by 2 bases, with 3 bases left in between. The CDR3 coding sequence is TGTGCCAGCAGTTCCGCCTACGAGCAGTACTTC. This encodes CASSSAYEQYF.

The CDR3 bases are TGTGCCAGCAGTTTATGGGACTGGGGTTGGGAGCAGTTCTTC. It encodes CASSLWDWGWEQFF. V gene TRBV28 combines with J gene TRBJ2-1; D is possibly TRBD2 (5 bases). The germline CDR1 and CDR2 sequences are MDHEN and SYDVKM. CDR3 length equals 14 residues. Between the trimmed V and J ends, which lost 0 bases and 10 bases, there was a span of 13 bases.

V is TRBV2 and J is TRBJ1-1; 7 nucleotides line up with TRBD1. The germline V gene encodes CDR1 SNHLY and CDR2 FYNNEI. This CDR3 spans 14 amino acids. V trimming: 6 bases; J trimming: 4 bases; junction bases outside the gene matches: 8. The CDR3 loop reads CASSLLTGPTEAFF. DNA for the CDR3: TGTGCCAGCAGCTTACTGACAGGGCCCACTGAAGCTTTCTTT.

The rearrangement joins TRBV2 to TRBJ1-1; D gene unclear. Trimming removed 0 bases from V and 0 bases from J, with 17 bases in between. The CDR3 has 18 amino acids. The germline gives CDR1 SNHLY, CDR2 FYNNEI. Here the CDR3 reads CASSEASTRKDMNTEAFF. The CDR3 DNA reads TGTGCCAGCAGTGAAGCTAGTACCCGGAAAGACATGAACACTGAAGCTTTCTTT.

This chain joins TRBV5-4 and TRBJ2-7; 12 nucleotides match TRBD2. The CDR3 length is 15 residues. CDR1 SGHNT and CDR2 YYREEE come from the germline V gene (reference sequence). Trimming took 3 bases from V and 2 from J; bases not matched to a gene: 3. The CDR3 nucleotides read TGTGCCAGCAGCTCCCGGACTAGCGGGACCTACGAGCAGTACTTC. It specifies CASSSRTSGTYEQYF.

The chain combines TRBV6-5 with TRBJ2-5; TRBD2 aligns across 8 bases. This CDR3 comprises 14 residues. Germline trimming cut 7 bases from V and 4 bases from J; bases unmatched to any gene: 8. Germline CDR1 and CDR2: MNHEY and SVGAGI. As DNA, the CDR3 is TGTGCCAGCAAACCGGGACTAGTCTCAGAGACCCAGTACTTC. Its protein is CASKPGLVSETQYF.

The rearrangement links TRBV7-2 to TRBJ1-1; TRBD1 matches 10 bases. J lost 7 bases, V lost 1 base, and 3 bases had no gene match. The CDR3 totals 14 residues. Germline V gene data show CDR1 as SGHTA and CDR2 as FQGNSA. CDR3 nucleotides: TGTGCCAGCAGCTTAGTAGGACAGGGGGTTGAAGCTTTCTTT. Protein product: CASSLVGQGVEAFF.

The sample holds a few counts of this clone. V usage is TRBV7-6 and J usage is TRBJ2-2; no clear D. V lost 5 bases, J lost 6 bases, and 10 bases lay in between. The CDR3 is 13 residues long. Germline loops: CDR1 SGHVS, CDR2 FNYEAQ. The DNA for the CDR3 is TGTGCCAGCAGCCCCCCCTATTCCGGGGAGCTGTTTTTT. Its protein product is CASSPPYSGELFF.

J is TRBJ1-2 and V is TRBV9; TRBD1 agrees at 7 bases. The CDR3 runs 15 residues. J was trimmed by 1 base and V by 3 bases; bases with no gene match: 6. The germline V gene has CDR1 SGDLS and CDR2 YYNGEE. CDR3 loop: CASSGWTGNNYGYTF. For the CDR3, the DNA is TGTGCCAGCAGCGGGTGGACAGGAAATAACTATGGCTACACCTTC.

The V call is TRBV27, the J call TRBJ2-7; D is ambiguous. Trimming shortened V by 4 bases and J by 3 bases, and 13 bases separated the two germline ends. This CDR3 region has 14 residues. The germline V gene encodes CDR1 MNHEY and CDR2 SMNVEV (reference sequence). The CDR3 nucleotides are TGTGCCAGCAGTTCGGGTTCCCCCTACTACGAGCAGTACTTC. Its protein product is CASSSGSPYYEQYF.

This rearrangement joins TRBV7-9 to TRBJ2-1; D gene uncertain. Trimming took 2 bases from V and 5 from J, leaving 7 bases between them. There are 13 residues in the CDR3. The germline gives CDR1 SEHNR, CDR2 FQNEAQ (reference sequence). The CDR3 region is CASSLSLNNEQFF. The DNA for the CDR3 is TGTGCCAGCAGCTTATCGCTAAACAATGAGCAGTTCTTC.

The chain is built from TRBV29-1 and TRBJ2-7, with 8 bases aligning to TRBD2. Germline loops: CDR1 SQVTM, CDR2 ANQGSEA. This CDR3 spans 13 amino acids. V was clipped by 4 bases and J by 6 bases; unmatched bases: 8. The CDR3 is CSVGPAGVREQYF. CDR3 bases: TGCAGCGTTGGCCCAGCGGGAGTTCGCGAGCAGTACTTC.

The chain recombines TRBV2 with TRBJ2-1, with D possibly being TRBD1 (5 bases). This CDR3 is 15 amino acids long. Germline-derived CDR1 and CDR2 are SNHLY and FYNNEI. V lost 6 bases and J 4 bases, leaving 16 bases between the germline ends. CDR3 residues: CASREAINRYNEQFF. As DNA, the CDR3 is TGTGCCAGCAGAGAGGCCATTAACAGGTACAATGAGCAGTTCTTC.

This clone was seen only once. V usage is TRBV5-6 and J usage is TRBJ2-3, with a tentative D call TRBD1 (6 bases). Germline CDR1 SGHDT, CDR2 YYEEEE. Trimming stripped 2 bases from V and 1 base from J, with 8 bases between. The CDR3 consists of 14 residues. In DNA form, the CDR3 reads TGTGCCAGCAGCTTAAGACAGGGCACAGATACGCAGTATTTT. This sequence encodes CASSLRQGTDTQYF.

The chain recombines TRBV27 with TRBJ2-4, with 7 bases that match TRBD2. V lost 6 bases and J lost 6; bases outside the gene matches: 8. This CDR3 is built from 14 residues. CDR1 is MNHEY, CDR2 SMNVEV, per germline (reference sequence). The CDR3 sequence: CASSPWEGANIQYF. Here the CDR3 DNA reads TGTGCCAGCAGCCCGTGGGAGGGAGCAAACATTCAGTACTTC.

The chain recombines TRBV9 with TRBJ2-2; no firm D call. The CDR3 loop spans 17 amino acids. Trimming pared 4 bases from V and 0 bases from J, leaving 16 bases between. From germline, CDR1 is SGDLS and CDR2 YYNGEE. DNA of the CDR3: TGTGCCAGCAGCCAACGCAGCAGCGCGGCGAACACCGGGGAGCTGTTTTTT. Encoded protein: CASSQRSSAANTGELFF.

This clone was recorded only once. The chain has TRBV6-5 and TRBJ2-1, with 7 nucleotides matching TRBD2. Germline CDR1 and CDR2: MNHEY and SVGAGI. The V segment lost 2 bases and the J segment 7 bases; nucleotides outside the gene matches: 5. The CDR3 is 14 amino acids. The CDR3 loop reads CASSYGGGSNEQFF. CDR3 coding DNA: TGTGCCAGCAGTTACGGAGGCGGGAGTAATGAGCAGTTCTTC.

The V gene is TRBV6-5, the J gene TRBJ2-5, with D perhaps matching TRBD1 (6 bases). V was cut by 2 bases and J by 2 bases, with 12 bases left in between. CDR3 length equals 15 residues. Germline V gene sequence: CDR1 MNHEY, CDR2 SVGAGI. CDR3: CASSYNRERQETQYF. In nucleotides, the CDR3 is TGTGCCAGCAGTTACAACAGGGAGAGGCAAGAGACCCAGTACTTC.

The V call is TRBV5-4, the J call TRBJ2-7, with D possibly being TRBD1 (6 bases). Trimming took 6 bases from V and 5 from J, leaving 15 bases between them. Germline CDR1 is SGHNT and CDR2 is YYREEE (reference sequence). The CDR3 consists of 13 residues. The CDR3, as DNA: TGTGCCAGCAAGGACAGAAACGTCAACGAGCAGTACTTC. This gives the protein CASKDRNVNEQYF.

The chain has TRBV4-3 and TRBJ1-1, with 8 nucleotides matching TRBD1. V trimming: 5 bases; J trimming: 1 base; junction bases outside the gene matches: 3. The CDR3 runs to 14 residues. Germline CDR1 is LGHNA and CDR2 is YSLEER. In nucleotides, the CDR3 is TGCGCCAGCAGCAGAGACAGGGGGAACACTGAAGCTTTCTTT. It specifies CASSRDRGNTEAFF.